Following are 32 T cell receptor beta chains from one sample sequenced in a study of early T cells in non-severe SARS-CoV-2 infection. TCRdb ran MiXCR on the 5' RACE reads and lists one entry per CDR3 protein. The table includes 50,000 or so distinct CDR3 sequences, under 15% detected once. This specimen consisted of whole blood, obtained at baseline. The origin of the receptors is an adult who was a healthcare worker with PCR-confirmed SARS-CoV-2 infection or an uninfected control (not recorded which).

The rearrangement uses TRBV10-3 and TRBJ2-5; possibly TRBD1 or TRBD2 for D (6 bases each). In germline, CDR1 is ENHRY, CDR2 SYGVKD. Trimming shortened V by 4 bases and J by 5 bases, and 20 bases separated the two germline ends. The CDR3 has 16 amino acids. In nucleotides, the CDR3 is TGTGCCATCAGTGCCAGAGGCAGGGGAGGTTTTGAGACCCAGTACTTC. Its protein product is CAISARGRGGFETQYF.

The rearrangement links TRBV11-2 to TRBJ1-1; possible D gene TRBD1, 6 bases. The ends were cut back, 0 bases at V and 7 bases at J, with 9 bases in the middle. Germline V gives CDR1 SGHAT, CDR2 FQNNGV. The CDR3 runs 13 residues. The CDR3 nucleotides read TGTGCCAGCAGCTTAGATATCAGGGGTGAAGCTTTCTTT. Amino acid sequence: CASSLDIRGEAFF.

This clonotype has a handful of counts. The chain has TRBV12-3 or TRBV12-4 and TRBJ2-1, with TRBD2 matching 7 bases. The CDR3 contains 15 residues. V was pared by 2 bases and J by 4 bases, with 5 bases of the junction left unmatched. The CDR3 reads CASSLRLAEYNEQFF. The CDR3 nucleotides read TGTGCCAGCAGTTTAAGACTAGCAGAGTACAATGAGCAGTTCTTC.

In this sample, this clonotype turned up a few times. The chain couples TRBV19 to TRBJ1-1; no clear D gene. Trimming pared 0 bases from V and 5 bases from J, leaving 10 bases between. This CDR3 spans 14 amino acids. The V gene's germline CDR1 is LNHDA and CDR2 SQIVND (reference sequence). CDR3 sequence reads: CASSIDQGETEAFF. The DNA of the CDR3 is TGTGCCAGTAGTATAGATCAAGGAGAAACTGAAGCTTTCTTT.

V is TRBV6-5 and J is TRBJ2-3; 12 nucleotides line up with TRBD2. V was pared by 6 bases and J by 7 bases, with 5 bases of the junction left unmatched. The CDR3 runs to 14 residues. CDR1 and CDR2 from the germline V gene are MNHEY and SVGAGI. The CDR3 here is CASSLAGGTNTQYF. The CDR3, as DNA: TGTGCCAGCAGCCTAGCGGGAGGGACCAATACGCAGTATTTT.

The chain is built from TRBV6-6 and TRBJ2-2, with D hard to call. Germline CDR1 MNHNY, CDR2 SVGAGI (reference sequence). The V gene lost 6 bases and the J gene lost 4 bases, with 9 bases spanning the gap. The CDR3 sequence is 13 residues long. DNA for the CDR3: TGTGCCAGCAGCCTACTATCCACCGGGGAGCTGTTTTTT. Translating gives CASSLLSTGELFF.

This clonotype was detected only a few times. The V gene is TRBV27, the J gene TRBJ2-2, with D unclear. The CDR3 runs to 13 residues. Germline CDR1 reads MNHEY; CDR2 reads SMNVEV (reference sequence). Trimming stripped 1 base from V and 5 bases from J, with 5 bases between. The CDR3 reads CASSLFRTGELFF. In DNA form, the CDR3 reads TGTGCCAGCAGTTTATTTCGAACCGGGGAGCTGTTTTTT.

This clonotype has only a few counts. The gene calls are TRBV28 and TRBJ2-3; 7 bases map to TRBD2. Germline CDR1 and CDR2: MDHEN and SYDVKM. The CDR3 sequence is 16 residues long. V was clipped by 3 bases and J by 0 bases; unmatched bases: 6. DNA of the CDR3: TGTGCCAGCAGTTTCGGCCTAGCGGCTAGCACAGATACGCAGTATTTT. Protein product: CASSFGLAASTDTQYF.

J is TRBJ2-5 and V is TRBV29-1, with D possibly being TRBD2 (6 bases). Between the trimmed V and J ends, which lost 0 bases and 1 base, there was a span of 15 bases. Looked up from germline, CDR1 is SQVTM and CDR2 is ANQGSEA. This CDR3 is 16 amino acids long. For the CDR3, the DNA is TGCAGCGTTGAAGATGCGCGGGCGGGGACCCAAGAGACCCAGTACTTC. This sequence encodes CSVEDARAGTQETQYF.

This clonotype was seen a few times. This chain joins TRBV28 and TRBJ1-5; D call uncertain. The V and J ends lost 8 bases and 9 bases respectively, with 11 bases between them. The germline V gene has CDR1 MDHEN and CDR2 SYDVKM. The CDR3 runs to 11 residues. The CDR3 loop reads CASVKKGPQHF. The CDR3 DNA follows: TGTGCCAGCGTGAAGAAGGGGCCCCAGCATTTT. Supplemented by reference TRBV28 and TRBJ1-5, the full variable domain reads DVKVTQSSRYLVKRTGEKVFLECVQDMDHENMFWYRQDPGLGLRLIYFSYDVKMKEKGDIPEGYSVSREKKERFSLILESASTNQTSMYLCASVKKGPQHFGDGTRLSIL.

The chain employs TRBV19 and TRBJ2-1; maybe TRBD1 (6 bases). Germline CDR1 is LNHDA and CDR2 is SQIVND (reference sequence). V gave up 9 bases and J gave up 2 bases, with 14 bases separating them. The CDR3 is 14 residues long. The CDR3, as DNA: TGTGCCAGCACCTCCCGGGACACCTACAATGAGCAGTTCTTC. Its protein is CASTSRDTYNEQFF.

This clonotype was recorded a few times. The gene calls are TRBV24-1 and TRBJ2-3; D ambiguous. This CDR3 has 17 residues. Trimming cost V 4 bases and J 0 bases, with 16 bases left between them. CDR1 is KGHDR, CDR2 SFDVKD, per germline. The CDR3 spells CATSDSSNGRSTDTQYF. CDR3 nucleotides: TGTGCCACCAGTGACTCTTCAAACGGACGTAGCACAGATACGCAGTATTTT.

The J gene is TRBJ2-3, the V gene TRBV28; 11 bases line up with TRBD2. Germline lookup yields CDR1 MDHEN and CDR2 SYDVKM. The CDR3 is 16 residues long. The V gene end was trimmed by 8 bases and the J gene end by 1 base; junction bases not matched to a gene: 8. The CDR3 spells CASEASGRSGTDTQYF. The CDR3 DNA reads as TGTGCCAGCGAGGCTAGCGGGAGGTCGGGCACAGATACGCAGTATTTT.

This clonotype was observed a few times. This rearrangement joins TRBV19 to TRBJ1-5; 9 bases are a match to TRBD1. J gave up 2 bases and V 8 bases, and 4 bases lay outside the gene matches. The CDR3 has 14 residues. Germline-derived CDR1 and CDR2 are LNHDA and SQIVND (reference sequence). CDR3 amino acids: CASWGQGRNQPQHF. For the CDR3, the DNA is TGTGCCAGTTGGGGACAGGGACGCAATCAGCCCCAGCATTTT.

This clonotype was picked up a small number of times. This chain links TRBV10-1 with TRBJ2-7, with TRBD1 identical over 7 bases. V lost 5 bases and J lost 7; bases outside the gene matches: 8. CDR3 length: 13 residues. CDR1 and CDR2 from the germline V gene are WNHNN and SYGVQD (reference sequence). CDR3 coding DNA: TGCGCCAGCAGTCCAGACAGGGTGGGTGAGCAGTACTTC. Protein product: CASSPDRVGEQYF.

This clonotype was seen a few times. The chain employs TRBV2 and TRBJ2-6, with TRBD1 matching over 7 bases. The trim removed 4 bases at V and 2 bases at J, leaving 8 bases unmatched. CDR1 and CDR2 (germline): SNHLY, FYNNEI. This CDR3 region has 17 residues. CDR3 loop: CASSGGNRGPGANVLTF. The CDR3 DNA sequence: TGTGCCAGCAGTGGAGGGAACAGGGGTCCTGGGGCCAACGTCCTGACTTTC.

This chain joins TRBV19 and TRBJ2-1, with TRBD2 identical over 12 bases. This CDR3 has 18 residues. Trimming at V came to 7 bases and at J to 0 bases, leaving 10 bases not matched to a gene. Germline CDR1 reads LNHDA; CDR2 reads SQIVND (reference sequence). The CDR3 nucleotides read TGTGCCAGTAATCCGACTAGCGGGGGCCTCAGCTCCTACAATGAGCAGTTCTTC. Encoded protein: CASNPTSGGLSSYNEQFF.

This clonotype was detected a few times. The chain has TRBV11-1 and TRBJ2-1; 9 nucleotides match TRBD2. V dropped 2 bases and J dropped 2; count of bases not matched to a gene: 7. The germline V gene has CDR1 SGHAT and CDR2 FQDESV (reference sequence). The CDR3 is 17 residues long. For the CDR3, the DNA is TGTGCCAGCAGCTTAAGGGCGGGGGGGACAACCTACAATGAGCAGTTCTTC. Encoded protein: CASSLRAGGTTYNEQFF.

V is TRBV20-1 and J is TRBJ2-7; TRBD1 is a possible D gene (6 bases). Germline V gene data show CDR1 as DFQATT and CDR2 as SNEGSKA (reference sequence). This CDR3 has 16 amino acids. The germline V and J ends were trimmed by 0 bases and 4 bases, with 19 bases remaining between them. As DNA, the CDR3 is TGCAGTGCTAGAGATGTCGAGTTACAGGGCATTTACGAGCAGTACTTC. It is translated as CSARDVELQGIYEQYF.

V and J are TRBV25-1 and TRBJ1-1; D might be TRBD1 (6 bases). Trimming took off 1 base at V and 6 bases at J, with 21 bases between the two ends. The CDR3 totals 17 residues. The V gene's germline CDR1 is MGHDK and CDR2 SYGVNS. The CDR3 coding sequence is TGTGCCAGCAGTGAATCCCCGACAGGCAGCATCGACCCTGAAGCTTTCTTT. This gives the protein CASSESPTGSIDPEAFF.

This clonotype was detected only a few times. The chain links TRBV5-5 to TRBJ1-6; no clear D. V was cut by 6 bases and J by 7 bases, with 17 bases left in between. Germline V gene data show CDR1 as SGHKS and CDR2 as YYEKEE (reference sequence). The CDR3 sequence is 15 residues long. The CDR3 spells CASINDPGINSPLHF. The CDR3 region has the DNA TGTGCCAGCATCAATGACCCGGGCATCAATTCACCCCTCCACTTT.

V and J are TRBV4-2 and TRBJ2-1; TRBD2 matches 9 bases. Per germline, CDR1 LGHNA and CDR2 YNFKEQ. Trimming took 4 bases from V and 6 from J; bases not matched to a gene: 13. The CDR3 has 17 residues. The CDR3 DNA reads TGTGCCAGCAGCCTCACACACGGGACTAGCCTTACCAATGAGCAGTTCTTC. This gives the protein CASSLTHGTSLTNEQFF.

This clonotype was seen a handful of times. The V gene is TRBV11-2, the J gene TRBJ2-5; D not resolved. Germline V gene data show CDR1 as SGHAT and CDR2 as FQNNGV. The V gene lost 2 bases and the J gene lost 4 bases, with 5 bases spanning the gap. The CDR3 totals 12 residues. The DNA for the CDR3 is TGTGCCAGCAGCTTAAACCGAGAGACCCAGTACTTC. Residues: CASSLNRETQYF.

This clonotype was picked up many times. The chain links TRBV6-1 to TRBJ2-3; D remains unclear. The CDR3 spans 15 residues. Germline V lookup: CDR1 MNHNS, CDR2 SASEGT. Trimming left V 7 bases short and J 3 bases short, with 17 bases between. CDR3 loop: CASTDRDGPTDTQYF. CDR3 nucleotides: TGTGCCAGCACCGATAGAGACGGACCTACAGATACGCAGTATTTT.

There are many counts of this clonotype. The chain is built from TRBV25-1 and TRBJ1-1; TRBD1 is a possible D gene (5 bases). The CDR3 has 14 amino acids. Trimming took 8 bases from V and 1 from J, leaving 14 bases between them. CDR1 is MGHDK, CDR2 SYGVNS, per germline. The CDR3 sequence is CASSLWGGNTEAFF. The CDR3, as DNA: TGTGCCAGCTCACTATGGGGGGGGAACACTGAAGCTTTCTTT.

Written as DNA, the CDR3 is TGCAGCGTTGAATCTGTGGGGGCTTGGTACAATGAGCAGTTCTTC. It yields the protein CSVESVGAWYNEQFF. This chain links TRBV29-1 with TRBJ2-1, with D tentatively TRBD1 (6 bases). The CDR3 is made up of 15 amino acids. Germline-derived CDR1 and CDR2 are SQVTM and ANQGSEA. The germline V and J ends were trimmed by 2 bases and 4 bases, with 15 bases remaining between them.

This clonotype was seen a handful of times. The rearrangement joins TRBV12-3 or TRBV12-4 to TRBJ2-7, with D unclear. The CDR3 contains 15 residues. Trimming pared 1 base from V and 7 bases from J, leaving 17 bases between. The CDR3 region has the DNA TGTGCCAGCAGTTTAGGGGTGACTGACATACGAGAGCAGTACTTC. Its protein is CASSLGVTDIREQYF.

In its sample, this clonotype was seen a few times. One base away lies a much larger clone, so this may be a sequencing read error. This rearrangement joins TRBV5-6 to TRBJ2-6, with D perhaps TRBD2 (6 bases). The CDR3 runs 15 residues. Germline V gene lookup returns CDR1 SGHDT and CDR2 YYEEEE. The CDR3: CASSQGLPGANVLPF. The CDR3 DNA reads TGTGCCAGCAGCCAGGGACTTCCTGGGGCCAACGTCCTGCCTTTC. The complete variable domain, with remaining parts taken from reference TRBV5-6 and TRBJ2-6, reads DAGVTQSPTHLIKTRGQQVTLRCSPKSGHDTVSWYQQALGQGPQFIFQYYEEEERQRGNFPDRFSGHQFPNYSSELNVNALLLGDSALYLCASSQGLPGANVLPFGAGSRLTVL.

The chain combines TRBV6-1 with TRBJ1-1; TRBD1 aligns across 7 bases. Germline V gene lookup returns CDR1 MNHNS and CDR2 SASEGT. The CDR3 consists of 14 residues. V dropped 4 bases and J dropped 5; count of bases not matched to a gene: 7. The CDR3, as DNA: TGTGCCAGCAGTGTACAGGGGTCGGGGACTGAAGCTTTCTTT. Translating it yields CASSVQGSGTEAFF.

The chain uses TRBV3-1 and TRBJ2-3; D is perhaps TRBD2 (6 bases). The ends were cut back, 1 base at V and 4 bases at J, with 12 bases in the middle. CDR1 is LGHDT and CDR2 is YNNKEL in the germline V gene (reference sequence). The CDR3 totals 15 residues. The CDR3 region is CASSQGWLASDTQYF. The CDR3 DNA reads TGTGCCAGCAGCCAAGGGTGGCTAGCGTCAGATACGCAGTATTTT.

This clonotype was counted a few times. J is TRBJ2-2 and V is TRBV5-4; unclear D gene. V was cut by 0 bases and J by 5 bases, with 8 bases left in between. This CDR3 region has 14 residues. Germline CDR1 and CDR2: SGHNT and YYREEE (reference sequence). The CDR3, as DNA: TGTGCCAGCAGCTTGGGTGACCAGACCGGGGAGCTGTTTTTT. It codes for CASSLGDQTGELFF.

The CDR3 is CASSSRDALNTDTQYF. The CDR3 nucleotides read TGTGCCAGCAGCTCAAGAGATGCGCTAAACACAGATACGCAGTATTTT. This chain uses TRBV3-1 with TRBJ2-3; D not certain. V was cut by 5 bases and J by 2 bases, with 17 bases left in between. The CDR3 loop spans 16 amino acids. The germline CDR1 and CDR2 sequences are LGHDT and YNNKEL (reference sequence).